Below are 28 T cell receptor beta chains sequenced from a single sample in a study of blood T cell repertoires in COVID-19. Here immunoSEQ multiplex PCR was the method, and the copy in TCRdb shows in-frame clones only, minus some. The sample lists about 39,000 clones; around 85% were seen once. Material for sequencing was peripheral blood. Receptor source: a man aged 35 to 55 with active COVID-19.

The chain combines TRBV18 with TRBJ1-1; possibly TRBD1 for D (5 bases). The CDR3 contains 13 residues. The V and J ends lost 0 bases and 8 bases respectively, with 10 bases between them. CDR1 and CDR2 from the germline V gene are KGHSH and LQKENI. The chain's CDR3 is CASSPPGLLEAFF. The CDR3 nucleotides are TGTGCCAGCTCACCACCGGGGCTACTGGAAGCTTTCTTT.

The J gene is TRBJ2-1, the V gene TRBV5-1; the D gene is possibly TRBD2 (6 bases). The CDR3 consists of 16 residues. V was shortened by 1 base and J by 6 bases, with 17 bases between the two germline ends. Germline loops: CDR1 SGHRS, CDR2 YFSETQ. The CDR3 sequence: CASSLFTGVGINEQFF. The CDR3 DNA reads as TGCGCCAGCAGCTTGTTCACGGGAGTAGGTATCAATGAGCAGTTCTTC.

The chain uses TRBV9 and TRBJ2-3; the D gene is possibly TRBD1 (5 bases). Germline CDR1 and CDR2: SGDLS and YYNGEE. The length of the CDR3 is 14 residues. The V end was cut by 2 bases, the J end by 0 bases, with 7 bases between. CDR3: CASSVDSSTDTQYF. DNA of the CDR3: TGTGCCAGCAGCGTTGACAGTAGCACAGATACGCAGTATTTT.

This clone appeared a few times. The rearrangement uses TRBV4-1 and TRBJ1-2; D is uncertain. Looked up from germline, CDR1 is MGHRA and CDR2 is YSYEKL. This CDR3 contains 15 residues. Trimming stripped 0 bases from V and 4 bases from J, with 12 bases between. CDR3 region: CASSQEGPGLYGYTF. CDR3 coding DNA: TGCGCCAGCAGCCAAGAGGGTCCAGGACTCTATGGCTACACCTTC.

In its sample, this clone was seen a few times. The chain joins TRBV5-1 to TRBJ1-5; D unclear. The CDR3 spans 14 residues. CDR1 and CDR2 from the germline V gene are SGHRS and YFSETQ. V was cut by 2 bases and J by 0 bases, with 6 bases left in between. CDR3 sequence reads: CASSFGDSNQPQHF. The CDR3 bases are TGCGCCAGCAGCTTTGGAGATAGCAATCAGCCCCAGCATTTT.

This clone was detected only once. This sequence joins TRBV18 and TRBJ2-2, with D possibly being TRBD2 (6 bases). The CDR3 extends over 11 amino acids. Trimming shortened V by 8 bases and J by 7 bases, and 8 bases separated the two germline ends. The germline V gene has CDR1 KGHSH and CDR2 LQKENI. CDR3 DNA: TGTGCCAGCACTAGCCGCGGGGAGCTGTTTTTT. This encodes CASTSRGELFF.

The chain has TRBV5-4 and TRBJ2-1, with TRBD2 identical over 9 bases. The V segment lost 3 bases and the J segment 6 bases; nucleotides outside the gene matches: 7. The CDR3 is made up of 15 amino acids. Germline lookup yields CDR1 SGHNT and CDR2 YYREEE (reference sequence). For the CDR3, the DNA is TGTGCCAGCAGCTCCCGGACTAGCGAGGTCAATGAGCAGTTCTTC. Its translation: CASSSRTSEVNEQFF.

V usage is TRBV5-6 and J usage is TRBJ1-1, with a weak D call TRBD1 (6 bases). The V end was cut by 4 bases, the J end by 8 bases, with 12 bases between. Germline values: CDR1 SGHDT, CDR2 YYEEEE. The CDR3 runs 12 residues. CDR3 residues: CASSLWGQEAFF. The CDR3 DNA follows: TGTGCCAGCAGCCTATGGGGGCAGGAAGCTTTCTTT.

The V and J genes are TRBV6-5 and TRBJ1-1; D ambiguous. The germline gives CDR1 MNHEY, CDR2 SVGAGI. V was trimmed by 8 bases and J by 0 bases, leaving 13 bases between them. This CDR3 is 14 amino acids long. The CDR3 DNA follows: TGTGCCAGCCGCCCCCCAGTCATGAACACTGAAGCTTTCTTT. Protein: CASRPPVMNTEAFF.

The rearrangement links TRBV7-2 to TRBJ2-1; D possibly corresponds to TRBD2 (6 bases). Looked up from germline, CDR1 is SGHTA and CDR2 is FQGNSA. This CDR3 has 14 amino acids. Trimming took off 5 bases at V and 10 bases at J, with 18 bases between the two ends. CDR3: CASSLSQPRGEQFF. CDR3 sequence (DNA): TGTGCCAGCAGCCTTTCCCAACCCCGGGGGGAGCAGTTCTTC.

The chain is built from TRBV7-8 and TRBJ2-5; perhaps TRBD2 as D (5 bases). The V gene's germline CDR1 is SGHVS and CDR2 FQNEAQ. The CDR3 spans 15 residues. The ends were cut back, 5 bases at V and 5 bases at J, with 18 bases in the middle. The CDR3 protein is CASSPLEAGRETQYF. The CDR3 DNA is TGTGCCAGCAGCCCTCTGGAGGCGGGTAGGGAGACCCAGTACTTC.

The rearrangement links TRBV7-3 to TRBJ1-1, with 8 bases identical to TRBD1. From germline, CDR1 is SGHTA and CDR2 FQGTGA. J was trimmed by 3 bases and V by 2 bases; bases with no gene match: 2. The CDR3 contains 14 residues. The CDR3 reads CASSLQGADTEAFF. As DNA, the CDR3 is TGTGCCAGCAGCTTACAGGGGGCGGACACTGAAGCTTTCTTT. Together with reference TRBV7-3 and TRBJ1-1, the CDR3 gives the full variable domain: GAGVSQTPSNKVTEKGKYVELRCDPISGHTALYWYRQSLGQGPEFLIYFQGTGAADDSGLPNDRFFAVRPEGSVSTLKIQRTERGDSAVYLCASSLQGADTEAFFGQGTRLTVV.

CDR3 nucleotide sequence: TGTGCCTGGGACCACAGCATGCGTGGCTACACCTTC. It specifies CAWDHSMRGYTF. This chain uses TRBV30 with TRBJ1-2; D ambiguous. V was shortened by 5 bases and J by 7 bases, with 14 bases between the two germline ends. The CDR3 is 12 residues long. Germline CDR1 is GTSNPN and CDR2 is SVGIG (reference sequence). Using reference TRBV30 and TRBJ1-2 for the parts outside the CDR3, the full variable domain is SQTIHQWPATLVQPVGSPLSLECTVEGTSNPNLYWYRQAAGRGLQLLFYSVGIGQISSEVPQNLSASRPQDRQFILSSKKLLLSDSGFYLCAWDHSMRGYTFGSGTRLTVV.

The genes are TRBV4-1 and TRBJ1-2; unclear D gene. This CDR3 has 14 residues. Trimming took 1 base from V and 6 from J, leaving 12 bases between them. Germline assignment: CDR1 MGHRA and CDR2 YSYEKL. The CDR3 region is CASSQGEGRDGYTF. The CDR3 coding sequence is TGCGCCAGCAGCCAAGGGGAGGGTAGGGATGGCTACACCTTC.

The CDR3 DNA follows: TGTGCCAGTAGTATAGGCCAGCGGGAAGTTCGGAATGAGCAGTTCTTC. It encodes CASSIGQREVRNEQFF. The chain joins TRBV19 to TRBJ2-1; 7 bases are shared with TRBD2. This CDR3 comprises 16 residues. Germline trimming cut 1 base from V and 7 bases from J; bases unmatched to any gene: 10. CDR1 and CDR2 from the germline V gene are LNHDA and SQIVND (reference sequence). The full variable domain, completed using reference TRBV19 and TRBJ2-1, is DGGITQSPKYLFRKEGQNVTLSCEQNLNHDAMYWYRQDPGQGLRLIYYSQIVNDFQKGDIAEGYSVSREKKESFPLTVTSAQKNPTAFYLCASSIGQREVRNEQFFGPGTRLTVL.

V and J are TRBV2 and TRBJ2-1; unclear D gene. The germline V and J ends were trimmed by 3 bases and 4 bases, with 7 bases remaining between them. Germline V gene sequence: CDR1 SNHLY, CDR2 FYNNEI. This CDR3 has 13 amino acids. This CDR3 reads CASSETRYNEQFF. As DNA, the CDR3 is TGTGCCAGCAGTGAGACTCGATACAATGAGCAGTTCTTC.

This clone was detected only once. This chain joins TRBV5-1 and TRBJ2-7; TRBD1 agrees at 10 bases. The V gene end was trimmed by 8 bases and the J gene end by 1 base; junction bases not matched to a gene: 0. Per germline, CDR1 SGHRS and CDR2 YFSETQ. The CDR3 has 12 residues. CDR3 sequence: CARDRGSYEQYF. DNA of the CDR3: TGCGCCAGGGACAGGGGGTCCTACGAGCAGTACTTC.

This rearrangement joins TRBV7-8 to TRBJ1-2, with a weak D call TRBD1 (6 bases). Germline V gene sequence: CDR1 SGHVS, CDR2 FQNEAQ. Deletions cut 0 bases from V and 4 bases from J, with 15 bases between. The CDR3 has 16 amino acids. In DNA form, the CDR3 reads TGTGCCAGCAGCTTAGCGGGGGGGGCGCCTGGCTATGGCTACACCTTC. This codes for CASSLAGGAPGYGYTF. Filled out from reference TRBV7-8 and TRBJ1-2, the complete variable domain reads GAGVSQSPRYKVAKRGQDVALRCDPISGHVSLFWYQQALGQGPEFLTYFQNEAQLDKSGLPSDRFFAERPEGSVSTLKIQRTQQEDSAVYLCASSLAGGAPGYGYTFGSGTRLTVV.

This clone was detected only once. The chain has TRBV6-2 or TRBV6-3 and TRBJ2-3; D is perhaps TRBD2 (5 bases). Germline CDR1 is MNHEY and CDR2 is SVGEGT. CDR3 length: 14 residues. V shed 2 bases and J shed 5 bases, with 11 bases lying between them. The CDR3 here is CASSYGESGDTQYF. The CDR3 nucleotides are TGTGCCAGCAGTTACGGGGAGTCTGGAGATACGCAGTATTTT.

The chain's CDR3 is CASSQDKGGEKKLFF. CDR3 bases: TGTGCCAGCAGCCAAGATAAAGGGGGCGAGAAAAAACTGTTTTTT. The chain couples TRBV3-1 (or the pseudogene TRBV3-2) to TRBJ1-4; 7 nucleotides agree with TRBD1. Germline V lookup: CDR1 LGHDT, CDR2 YNNKEL (reference sequence). With V trimmed by 0 bases and J by 9 bases, 7 bases remained unmatched. CDR3 length equals 15 residues.

This chain joins TRBV28 and TRBJ2-6; the D is unclear. The CDR3 covers 16 residues. Germline loops: CDR1 MDHEN, CDR2 SYDVKM. V dropped 2 bases and J dropped 1 base, with 9 bases sitting between them. Here the CDR3 DNA reads TGTGCCAGCAGTTTAGTACAGTCTTCTGGGGCCAACGTCCTGACTTTC. This gives the protein CASSLVQSSGANVLTF.

The chain recombines TRBV9 with TRBJ1-2; the match to TRBD1 covers 8 bases. The CDR3 contains 11 residues. CDR1 SGDLS and CDR2 YYNGEE come from the germline V gene. After removal of 5 bases from V and 10 bases from J, the junction contained 4 bases not matched to a gene. The CDR3, as DNA: TGTGCCAGCAGGGGACAGGCAAACTACACCTTC. Translating it yields CASRGQANYTF.

V is TRBV29-1 and J is TRBJ2-3; 9 bases are a match to TRBD2. V shed 5 bases, J shed 7 bases, and the junction held 10 bases outside the gene matches. CDR1 is SQVTM and CDR2 is ANQGSEA in the germline V gene. The CDR3 consists of 14 residues. CDR3 DNA sequence: TGCAGCGTTCGAGCCGGGACTAGCCAAAATACGCAGTATTTT. Its protein product is CSVRAGTSQNTQYF.

J is TRBJ2-2 and V is TRBV7-3, with TRBD2 identical over 14 bases. Germline V gene data show CDR1 as SGHTA and CDR2 as FQGTGA. The CDR3 is 15 amino acids. V trimming: 4 bases; J trimming: 6 bases; junction bases outside the gene matches: 1. The CDR3 DNA follows: TGTGCCAGCAGCTCGACTAGCGGGAGGGCCGGGGAGCTGTTTTTT. As protein: CASSSTSGRAGELFF. The variable domain in full, with the rest retrieved from reference TRBV7-3 and TRBJ2-2, is GAGVSQTPSNKVTEKGKYVELRCDPISGHTALYWYRQSLGQGPEFLIYFQGTGAADDSGLPNDRFFAVRPEGSVSTLKIQRTERGDSAVYLCASSSTSGRAGELFFGEGSRLTVL.

This chain links TRBV18 with TRBJ2-3; the D gene is possibly TRBD2 (6 bases). CDR3 length: 13 residues. CDR1 KGHSH and CDR2 LQKENI come from the germline V gene. The V end lost 6 bases, the J end lost 5 bases, and 12 bases lay between the germline ends. CDR3 DNA sequence: TGTGCCAGCTCGGAGGCGGAGGGAGATACGCAGTATTTT. Its translation is CASSEAEGDTQYF.

The V call is TRBV10-2, the J call TRBJ2-3, with TRBD2 matching over 14 bases. CDR1 and CDR2 from the germline V gene are WSHSY and SAAADI. V lost 0 bases and J lost 6; bases outside the gene matches: 14. The CDR3 is 20 amino acids. The CDR3, as DNA: TGCGCCAGCAGTGAGTCCCCCGGGACTAGCGGGAGTGGCGGAATGGATACGCAGTATTTT. As protein: CASSESPGTSGSGGMDTQYF.

The chain couples TRBV11-2 to TRBJ1-1, with a possible D match to TRBD1 (5 bases). Germline V gives CDR1 SGHAT, CDR2 FQNNGV. Trimming stripped 4 bases from V and 0 bases from J, with 18 bases between. CDR3 size: 17 residues. CDR3 sequence (DNA): TGTGCCAGCAGCTCCCTTGATCTTGGGGACTTGAACACTGAAGCTTTCTTT. It yields the protein CASSSLDLGDLNTEAFF.

V is TRBV19 and J is TRBJ1-2; perhaps TRBD1 as D (6 bases). Germline V CDR1 and CDR2: LNHDA, SQIVND (reference sequence). With 1 base removed from V and 4 bases from J, the gap between germline ends came to 13 bases. The CDR3 has 15 amino acids. CDR3 DNA: TGTGCCAGTAGTATAGTTCTCAGGGGCCGCTATGGCTACACCTTC. Protein: CASSIVLRGRYGYTF.